Given below is one T cell receptor beta chain in context. What it binds is not known. Regarding donors, all were healthy bone marrow donors. Primers: 60 Vbeta forward and 13 Jbeta reverse. Using immunoSEQ multiplex PCR, the repertoire was profiled, and TCRdb retains in-frame clones only, with some absent. The profile covers fewer than 200,000 clones, with about four fifths appearing a single time and about 10% taken by the ten largest. The data belong to a study of cytomegalovirus exposure and HLA in healthy donors. The CDR3 contains 15 residues. The ends were cut back, 1 base at V and 3 bases at J, with 9 bases in the middle. Germline assignment: CDR1 SEHNR and CDR2 FQNEAQ (reference sequence). Findings and caveats of the study: More clonal expansion characterized HLA-associated TCR beta chains than equally common others in a later analysis.

Sequenced sample: PBMCs. V gene TRBV7-9 combines with J gene TRBJ2-2, with D perhaps TRBD1 (5 bases). The TCR comes from a man aged 45 to 65 in good health and CMV-seropositive. The CDR3 DNA follows: TGTGCCAGCAGCTTAGAAAGGGGCGACACCGGGGAGCTGTTTTTT. It is translated as CASSLERGDTGELFF.